One sample yielded the 30 T cell receptor beta chains listed below, sequenced in a study of a mutant IDH1 vaccine in newly diagnosed glioma. Measured with immunoSEQ multiplex PCR; TCRdb has only the in-frame clones, and not every one. The profile shows about 54,000 clones, approximately 80% of them singletons. Time point defined: baseline, week 1 (first vaccination visit). The treatment was: pre-vaccination baseline after standard-of-care therapy. This specimen was PBMCs, taken from a glioma patient treated with radiotherapy, temozolomide or both. Receptor source: a man younger than 35 with glioma.

This clone was observed a single time. The chain couples TRBV7-2 to TRBJ1-4; D gene uncertain. The germline V and J ends were trimmed by 4 bases and 8 bases, with 14 bases remaining between them. The CDR3 runs to 14 residues. CDR1 SGHTA and CDR2 FQGNSA come from the germline V gene. The CDR3 is CASSWGVRSEKLFF. The CDR3 DNA reads as TGTGCCAGCAGCTGGGGAGTGCGTAGCGAAAAACTGTTTTTT.

The chain joins TRBV19 to TRBJ2-7, with D perhaps matching TRBD1 (5 bases). Germline V gene sequence: CDR1 LNHDA, CDR2 SQIVND (reference sequence). The V end was cut by 2 bases, the J end by 4 bases, with 15 bases between. This CDR3 contains 15 residues. CDR3 nucleotides: TGTGCCAGTAGTATAAGTCCCGGACCAGGGTACGAGCAGTACTTC. The encoded protein is CASSISPGPGYEQYF.

The chain has TRBV7-9 and TRBJ1-3, with 7 bases lining up with TRBD1. V dropped 5 bases and J dropped 4; count of bases not matched to a gene: 5. Germline loops: CDR1 SEHNR, CDR2 FQNEAQ (reference sequence). CDR3 length equals 14 residues. In DNA form, the CDR3 reads TGTGCCAGCAGCCCTACAGGGGTCGGAAACACCATATATTTT. It translates to CASSPTGVGNTIYF.

The chain is built from TRBV29-1 and TRBJ1-2; TRBD1 might be the D (6 bases). CDR1 SQVTM and CDR2 ANQGSEA come from the germline V gene. Trimming removed 5 bases at V and 2 bases at J, with 9 bases between. The CDR3 covers 12 residues. CDR3 coding DNA: TGCAGCGTTTACAGGGCGAACTATGGCTACACCTTC. The encoded protein is CSVYRANYGYTF.

This rearrangement joins TRBV5-1 to TRBJ2-5, with D possibly being TRBD2 (6 bases). Deletions cut 7 bases from V and 5 bases from J, with 18 bases between. Germline CDR1 and CDR2: SGHRS and YFSETQ. The CDR3 has 14 amino acids. The CDR3 reads CASPKREDGETQYF. In nucleotides, the CDR3 is TGCGCCAGCCCCAAGAGGGAGGACGGGGAGACCCAGTACTTC.

The V call is TRBV5-6, the J call TRBJ2-2, with TRBD2 matching 9 bases. CDR3 length: 15 amino acids. V was clipped by 0 bases and J by 7 bases; unmatched bases: 4. Germline-derived CDR1 and CDR2 are SGHDT and YYEEEE. CDR3: CASSLDSGSVGELFF. The CDR3 coding sequence is TGTGCCAGCAGCTTGGATAGCGGGAGCGTCGGGGAGCTGTTTTTT.

The chain couples TRBV6-1 to TRBJ1-5; 11 bases are a match to TRBD1. The CDR3 consists of 13 residues. Germline V gives CDR1 MNHNS, CDR2 SASEGT. The trim removed 8 bases at V and 6 bases at J, leaving 3 bases unmatched. CDR3 protein: CASSDRGLQPQHF. The CDR3 DNA is TGTGCCAGCTCGGACAGGGGGCTTCAGCCCCAGCATTTT.

The chain carries TRBV9 and TRBJ1-2; TRBD1 is a possible D gene (6 bases). The CDR3 contains 14 residues. Germline V CDR1 and CDR2: SGDLS, YYNGEE. Trimming removed 0 bases at V and 4 bases at J, with 10 bases between. CDR3 loop: CASSVDGTLYGYTF. In nucleotides, the CDR3 is TGTGCCAGCAGCGTAGACGGGACACTCTATGGCTACACCTTC.

The DNA of the CDR3 is TGCGCCAGCAGCCAGGCAATACGAACAGGGACTTCTAATGAAAAACTGTTTTTT. Encoded protein: CASSQAIRTGTSNEKLFF. The V and J genes are TRBV5-1 and TRBJ1-4, with a tentative D call TRBD1 (6 bases). Germline-derived CDR1 and CDR2 are SGHRS and YFSETQ. The CDR3 totals 18 residues. Trimming pared 4 bases from V and 3 bases from J, leaving 22 bases between.

The chain's CDR3 is CASSLGLDTQYF. The CDR3, as DNA: TGTGCCAGCAGCTTAGGGTTAGATACGCAGTATTTT. V is TRBV5-4 and J is TRBJ2-3; D is unresolved. Between the trimmed V and J ends, which lost 2 bases and 5 bases, there was a span of 6 bases. From germline, CDR1 is SGHNT and CDR2 YYREEE (reference sequence). The CDR3 has 12 residues.

The chain joins TRBV13 to TRBJ1-4; possibly TRBD1 for D (5 bases). This CDR3 has 13 amino acids. Germline V gene lookup returns CDR1 PRHDT and CDR2 FYEKMQ (reference sequence). Trimming removed 5 bases at V and 8 bases at J, with 12 bases between. This CDR3 reads CASSPRRQEKLFF. The CDR3 nucleotides are TGTGCCAGCAGCCCCCGAAGACAGGAAAAACTGTTTTTT. Using reference TRBV13 and TRBJ1-4 for the parts outside the CDR3, the full variable domain is AAGVIQSPRHLIKEKRETATLKCYPIPRHDTVYWYQQGPGQDPQFLISFYEKMQSDKGSIPDRFSAQQFSDYHSELNMSSLELGDSALYFCASSPRRQEKLFFGSGTQLSVL.

The V gene is TRBV18, the J gene TRBJ2-2; no clear D gene. V lost 0 bases to trimming and J lost 2 bases, with 7 bases between them. Germline V lookup: CDR1 KGHSH, CDR2 LQKENI. This CDR3 spans 15 amino acids. CDR3 amino acids: CASSPPRLNTGELFF. In DNA form, the CDR3 reads TGTGCCAGCTCACCACCCAGGTTAAACACCGGGGAGCTGTTTTTT.

The genes are TRBV6-6 and TRBJ1-2; no definite D call. The CDR3 contains 14 residues. CDR1 and CDR2 (germline): MNHNY, SVGAGI (reference sequence). The ends were cut back, 3 bases at V and 5 bases at J, with 13 bases in the middle. The CDR3 nucleotides read TGTGCCAGCAGTTATTACCTATTTGGGTATGGCTACACCTTC. This encodes CASSYYLFGYGYTF.

This chain links TRBV6-1 with TRBJ1-1; D remains ambiguous. From germline, CDR1 is MNHNS and CDR2 SASEGT. This CDR3 has 13 residues. V was shortened by 1 base and J by 8 bases, with 11 bases between the two germline ends. This CDR3 is CASSEGRVTEAFF. DNA of the CDR3: TGTGCCAGCAGTGAAGGAAGGGTGACGGAAGCTTTCTTT.

This sequence joins TRBV5-8 and TRBJ2-3; 7 nucleotides match TRBD2. Germline CDR1 SGHTS, CDR2 YDEGEE. V lost 0 bases, J lost 0 bases, and 10 bases stayed unmatched. The length of the CDR3 is 18 residues. Here the CDR3 reads CASSLGVGLAESTDTQYF. The CDR3, as DNA: TGTGCCAGCAGCTTGGGGGTCGGGCTAGCGGAAAGCACAGATACGCAGTATTTT.

This clone was seen a few times. This chain uses TRBV2 with TRBJ1-1, with TRBD1 matching over 8 bases. Trimming removed 9 bases from V and 4 bases from J; junction bases left unmatched: 7. The CDR3 sequence is 13 residues long. Per germline, CDR1 SNHLY and CDR2 FYNNEI. The CDR3 DNA sequence: TGTGCCAGTAGACAGGGGTACGGCACTGAAGCTTTCTTT. It specifies CASRQGYGTEAFF.

J is TRBJ2-1 and V is TRBV5-5, with no clear D. This CDR3 has 13 residues. V gave up 4 bases and J gave up 4 bases, with 9 bases separating them. Germline CDR1 reads SGHKS; CDR2 reads YYEKEE (reference sequence). The CDR3 region is CASSRVEYNEQFF. As DNA, the CDR3 is TGTGCCAGCAGCCGGGTCGAATACAATGAGCAGTTCTTC.

This clone has just one count. The genes are TRBV10-3 and TRBJ1-1; 7 bases agree with TRBD1. Trimming took 11 bases from V and 4 from J; bases not matched to a gene: 4. Germline-derived CDR1 and CDR2 are ENHRY and SYGVKD. This CDR3 has 11 residues. CDR3 DNA sequence: TGTGCCGCTTCAGGGGGCACTGAAGCTTTCTTT. It codes for CAASGGTEAFF.

This rearrangement joins TRBV25-1 to TRBJ1-3, with D tentatively TRBD1 (5 bases). CDR1 and CDR2 (germline): MGHDK, SYGVNS. The length of the CDR3 is 13 residues. V was trimmed by 5 bases and J by 14 bases, leaving 19 bases between them. The CDR3 here is CASSPVAPPGLYF. In DNA, the CDR3 is TGTGCCAGCAGTCCTGTGGCCCCGCCGGGACTATATTTT.

The count of this clone is one. This chain links TRBV6-5 with TRBJ1-3, with D perhaps matching TRBD1 (5 bases). V lost 4 bases, J lost 0 bases, and 10 bases lay in between. Germline V CDR1 and CDR2: MNHEY, SVGAGI. This CDR3 is built from 15 residues. The CDR3 is CASSWGLGSGNTIYF. CDR3 bases: TGTGCCAGCAGTTGGGGACTGGGCTCTGGAAACACCATATATTTT.

The chain carries TRBV5-1 and TRBJ2-7, with D tentatively TRBD2 (5 bases). The ends were cut back, 1 base at V and 0 bases at J, with 11 bases in the middle. This CDR3 comprises 15 residues. CDR1 is SGHRS and CDR2 is YFSETQ in the germline V gene. The CDR3: CASSLRAERSYEQYF. In DNA, the CDR3 is TGCGCCAGCAGCTTGAGAGCGGAGCGCTCCTACGAGCAGTACTTC.

This clone was counted a few times. The V gene is TRBV5-4, the J gene TRBJ1-1; 8 nucleotides match TRBD1. The CDR3 has 15 residues. The V gene end was trimmed by 7 bases and the J gene end by 4 bases; junction bases not matched to a gene: 12. Germline values: CDR1 SGHNT, CDR2 YYREEE (reference sequence). CDR3 nucleotides: TGTGCCAGCCAAATCTACAGGGGGGCAGGCACTGAAGCTTTCTTT. This sequence encodes CASQIYRGAGTEAFF.

The rearrangement uses TRBV5-1 and TRBJ2-2; TRBD2 aligns across 8 bases. CDR3 size: 16 residues. V gave up 2 bases and J gave up 6 bases; unmatched junction bases: 9. Germline-derived CDR1 and CDR2 are SGHRS and YFSETQ. This CDR3 reads CASSFTSGPTAGELFF. Here the CDR3 DNA reads TGCGCCAGCAGCTTCACTAGCGGCCCAACTGCCGGGGAGCTGTTTTTT.

This chain uses TRBV29-1 with TRBJ1-2; TRBD1 is a possible D gene (5 bases). This CDR3 has 12 amino acids. Germline loops: CDR1 SQVTM, CDR2 ANQGSEA. Deletions cut 4 bases from V and 8 bases from J, with 14 bases between. The CDR3 region has the DNA TGCAGCGTTGGCGGGGGAGGGAAAGGCTACACCTTC. Protein sequence: CSVGGGGKGYTF.

This sequence joins TRBV7-8 and TRBJ1-2; D not resolved. CDR3 length: 15 amino acids. V was cut by 3 bases and J by 4 bases, with 15 bases left in between. From germline, CDR1 is SGHVS and CDR2 FQNEAQ. The CDR3 loop is CASSFRTSGPYGYTF. The CDR3 DNA reads as TGTGCCAGCAGCTTTAGGACTAGCGGCCCCTATGGCTACACCTTC.

The chain joins TRBV7-2 to TRBJ2-7; 8 bases are shared with TRBD1. Germline lookup yields CDR1 SGHTA and CDR2 FQGNSA. The CDR3 covers 14 residues. V gave up 6 bases and J gave up 2 bases; unmatched junction bases: 6. DNA of the CDR3: TGTGCCAGCAGTTTTGGGACAGGCCCCTACGAGCAGTACTTC. Its protein is CASSFGTGPYEQYF.

This chain connects TRBV7-8 to TRBJ2-7, with TRBD1 matching 8 bases. J gave up 8 bases and V 4 bases, and 7 bases lay outside the gene matches. CDR1 and CDR2 (germline): SGHVS, FQNEAQ. CDR3 size: 13 residues. Written as DNA, the CDR3 is TGTGCCAGCAGCTCCGGACAGGGAAAAAAGCAGTACTTC. Its protein product is CASSSGQGKKQYF.

The V gene is TRBV29-1, the J gene TRBJ1-1; D is perhaps TRBD1 (5 bases). Germline CDR1 SQVTM, CDR2 ANQGSEA. Trimming shortened V by 4 bases and J by 0 bases, and 15 bases separated the two germline ends. The CDR3 is 15 amino acids. CDR3 amino acids: CSVGSGLSLNTEAFF. The CDR3 DNA is TGCAGCGTTGGGTCGGGACTCAGCTTGAACACTGAAGCTTTCTTT.

This clone was seen just once. This chain uses TRBV14 with TRBJ2-5, with D tentatively TRBD2 (5 bases). CDR3 length equals 13 residues. CDR1 and CDR2 (germline): SGHDN, FVKESK. Deletions cut 4 bases from V and 6 bases from J, with 12 bases between. Here the CDR3 DNA reads TGTGCCAGCAGCCCGGACTTTAAACAGACCCAGTACTTC. Its protein is CASSPDFKQTQYF.

J is TRBJ2-5 and V is TRBV6-5; D ambiguous. This CDR3 is built from 13 residues. In germline, CDR1 is MNHEY, CDR2 SVGAGI. The germline V and J ends were trimmed by 10 bases and 1 base, with 13 bases remaining between them. The CDR3 DNA reads TGTGCCACCGCGAACCGCCTCCAAGAGACCCAGTACTTC. Translation gives CATANRLQETQYF.